This is a list of T cell receptor beta chains from one sample in a study of blood T cell repertoires in COVID-19. The method was immunoSEQ multiplex PCR; TCRdb's version includes in-frame clones alone and lacks a portion of them. This sample has about 120,000 clones, with about nine tenths found just once. The sequenced sample was peripheral blood. These receptors originate from a human donor with active COVID-19. The donor label of this sample is uncertain. CDR3s include the opening cysteine and the closing phenylalanine or tryptophan. The order of the fields is clone size, V gene, D gene, J gene, CDR3 protein, CDR3 DNA. A D gene is named only where the DNA matches it firmly. Size tells how often a clone was seen (once, few, many) or the class of an expanded clone, and some rows leave it out.

clone_size: -; v_call: TRBV18; d_call: TRBD2; j_call: TRBJ2-1; cdr3_aa: CASSPQSLAGGYSEQFF; cdr3_nt: TGTGCCAGCTCACCACAGTCACTAGCGGGGGGGTACAGTGAGCAGTTCTTC
clone_size: -; v_call: TRBV2; d_call: TRBD1; j_call: TRBJ1-4; cdr3_aa: CASKSQGVDNEKLFF; cdr3_nt: TGTGCCAGCAAGTCGCAGGGGGTCGATAATGAAAAACTGTTTTTT
clone_size: -; v_call: TRBV7-3; d_call: -; j_call: TRBJ2-7; cdr3_aa: CASSLTGGSTYEQYF; cdr3_nt: TGTGCCAGCAGCTTAACGGGGGGATCCACCTACGAGCAGTACTTC
clone_size: -; v_call: TRBV6-2/TRBV6-3; d_call: TRBD2; j_call: TRBJ2-1; cdr3_aa: CASSYSLLAGYNEQFF; cdr3_nt: TGTGCCAGCAGTTACTCCTTACTAGCGGGTTACAATGAGCAGTTCTTC
clone_size: -; v_call: TRBV18; d_call: TRBD1; j_call: TRBJ1-1; cdr3_aa: CASSPSSPFGQGETEAFF; cdr3_nt: TGTGCCAGCTCACCAAGCTCCCCCTTTGGACAGGGTGAAACTGAAGCTTTCTTT
clone_size: -; v_call: TRBV19; d_call: -; j_call: TRBJ2-2; cdr3_aa: CASSKLPGQRTGELFF; cdr3_nt: TGTGCCAGTAGCAAATTACCCGGACAGAGAACCGGGGAGCTGTTTTTT
clone_size: -; v_call: TRBV19; d_call: -; j_call: TRBJ1-1; cdr3_aa: CASDEQGVGTEAFF; cdr3_nt: TGTGCCAGTGACGAACAGGGTGTTGGGACTGAAGCTTTCTTT
clone_size: -; v_call: TRBV27; d_call: TRBD2; j_call: TRBJ2-1; cdr3_aa: CANRLAGGKENEQFF; cdr3_nt: TGTGCCAACAGGTTAGCGGGGGGGAAAGAAAATGAGCAGTTCTTC
clone_size: -; v_call: TRBV5-5; d_call: TRBD1; j_call: TRBJ1-3; cdr3_aa: CASSFRQGAWAGNTIYF; cdr3_nt: TGTGCCAGCAGCTTCCGACAGGGGGCATGGGCTGGAAACACCATATATTTT
clone_size: -; v_call: TRBV19; d_call: -; j_call: TRBJ1-1; cdr3_aa: CASSTLDRGWTEAFF; cdr3_nt: TGTGCCAGTAGTACCCTCGACAGAGGATGGACTGAAGCTTTCTTT
clone_size: -; v_call: TRBV30; d_call: TRBD1; j_call: TRBJ1-2; cdr3_aa: CAWKDRAWDGYTF; cdr3_nt: TGTGCCTGGAAGGACAGGGCTTGGGATGGCTACACCTTC
clone_size: -; v_call: TRBV10-3; d_call: TRBD1; j_call: TRBJ2-7; cdr3_aa: CAISKYTEGQGAYEQYF; cdr3_nt: TGTGCCATCAGTAAATATACAGAAGGACAGGGGGCATACGAGCAGTACTTC
clone_size: -; v_call: TRBV28; d_call: TRBD1; j_call: TRBJ1-2; cdr3_aa: CASSFPGQGAGGYTF; cdr3_nt: TGTGCCAGCAGTTTCCCGGGACAGGGGGCAGGTGGCTACACCTTC
clone_size: -; v_call: TRBV7-2; d_call: -; j_call: TRBJ2-7; cdr3_aa: CASSLGQAGSYEQYF; cdr3_nt: TGTGCCAGCAGCTTAGGACAGGCAGGTTCCTACGAGCAGTACTTC
clone_size: once; v_call: TRBV20-1; d_call: -; j_call: TRBJ2-7; cdr3_aa: CSARQANEQYF; cdr3_nt: TGCAGTGCTAGGCAGGCGAACGAGCAGTACTTC
clone_size: -; v_call: TRBV6-5; d_call: -; j_call: TRBJ2-1; cdr3_aa: CASSYFLSSYNEQFF; cdr3_nt: TGTGCCAGCAGTTACTTTCTTAGCTCCTACAATGAGCAGTTCTTC
clone_size: once; v_call: TRBV6-5; d_call: -; j_call: TRBJ1-1; cdr3_aa: CASISPRAGTEAFF; cdr3_nt: TGTGCCAGCATTTCACCCAGGGCGGGGACTGAAGCTTTCTTT
clone_size: -; v_call: TRBV10-2; d_call: -; j_call: TRBJ2-7; cdr3_aa: CASGAFVGGPYEQYF; cdr3_nt: TGCGCCAGCGGGGCCTTTGTGGGGGGGCCCTACGAGCAGTACTTC
clone_size: -; v_call: TRBV28; d_call: -; j_call: TRBJ1-5; cdr3_aa: CASSEGQQGPSQPQHF; cdr3_nt: TGTGCCAGCAGTGAGGGGCAACAGGGTCCAAGTCAGCCCCAGCATTTT
clone_size: -; v_call: TRBV5-1; d_call: TRBD1; j_call: TRBJ2-7; cdr3_aa: CASSSDRVGYEQYF; cdr3_nt: TGCGCCAGCAGCTCGGACAGGGTAGGATACGAGCAGTACTTC
clone_size: -; v_call: TRBV5-1; d_call: -; j_call: TRBJ2-2; cdr3_aa: CASSPELVTGELFF; cdr3_nt: TGCGCCAGCAGCCCGGAACTAGTTACCGGGGAGCTGTTTTTT
clone_size: -; v_call: TRBV5-1; d_call: -; j_call: TRBJ2-5; cdr3_aa: CASSLGAGPAGRETQYF; cdr3_nt: TGCGCCAGCAGCTTGGGGGCAGGGCCAGCTGGGAGGGAGACCCAGTACTTC
clone_size: -; v_call: TRBV5-4; d_call: TRBD1; j_call: TRBJ2-7; cdr3_aa: CASSTTRPGTGALVVYEQYF; cdr3_nt: TGTGCCAGCAGCACCACGCGTCCCGGGACAGGGGCCCTAGTTGTCTACGAGCAGTACTTC
clone_size: -; v_call: TRBV4-3; d_call: TRBD2; j_call: TRBJ2-1; cdr3_aa: CASSQEPGLAGVDSSYNEQFF; cdr3_nt: TGCGCCAGCAGCCAAGAGCCCGGACTAGCGGGGGTGGACAGCTCCTACAATGAGCAGTTCTTC
clone_size: -; v_call: TRBV13; d_call: TRBD1; j_call: TRBJ1-3; cdr3_aa: CASSLIGQGYGNTIYF; cdr3_nt: TGTGCCAGCAGCTTAATCGGACAGGGTTACGGAAACACCATATATTTT
clone_size: -; v_call: TRBV5-4; d_call: -; j_call: TRBJ2-5; cdr3_aa: CASSLSQDQETQYF; cdr3_nt: TGTGCCAGCAGCTTGAGCCAGGACCAAGAGACCCAGTACTTC
clone_size: -; v_call: TRBV3-1/TRBV3-2; d_call: TRBD2; j_call: TRBJ2-3; cdr3_aa: CASSQDPPSGGKSTDTQYF; cdr3_nt: TGTGCCAGCAGCCAAGATCCTCCTAGCGGGGGAAAAAGCACAGATACGCAGTATTTT
clone_size: -; v_call: TRBV3-1/TRBV3-2; d_call: -; j_call: TRBJ2-1; cdr3_aa: CASSQGTDLNEQFF; cdr3_nt: TGTGCCAGCAGCCAAGGGACAGATCTCAATGAGCAGTTCTTC
clone_size: -; v_call: TRBV13; d_call: TRBD2; j_call: TRBJ2-1; cdr3_aa: CASSLVGGTSGGAWNEQFF; cdr3_nt: TGTGCCAGCAGCTTAGTAGGAGGGACTAGCGGGGGGGCCTGGAATGAGCAGTTCTTC
clone_size: -; v_call: TRBV9; d_call: -; j_call: TRBJ2-3; cdr3_aa: CASSRTTPGSDTQYF; cdr3_nt: TGTGCCAGCAGCCGTACGACACCGGGGTCAGATACGCAGTATTTT
clone_size: -; v_call: TRBV6-2/TRBV6-3; d_call: -; j_call: TRBJ2-7; cdr3_aa: CASSTGTFGRNEQYF; cdr3_nt: TGTGCCAGCAGTACAGGTACATTTGGGCGGAACGAGCAGTACTTC
clone_size: -; v_call: TRBV6-5; d_call: TRBD1; j_call: TRBJ1-2; cdr3_aa: CASSYRQGNYGYTF; cdr3_nt: TGTGCCAGCAGTTATCGACAGGGGAACTATGGCTACACCTTC
clone_size: -; v_call: TRBV5-1; d_call: TRBD2; j_call: TRBJ2-2; cdr3_aa: CASRRLADAGELFF; cdr3_nt: TGCGCCAGCCGTCGACTAGCGGATGCCGGGGAGCTGTTTTTT
clone_size: -; v_call: TRBV13; d_call: -; j_call: TRBJ2-7; cdr3_aa: CASSLSGGEQYF; cdr3_nt: TGTGCCAGCAGCTTATCCGGGGGCGAGCAGTACTTC
clone_size: -; v_call: TRBV27; d_call: -; j_call: TRBJ2-2; cdr3_aa: CASRRQETGELFF; cdr3_nt: TGTGCCAGCAGAAGACAAGAAACCGGGGAGCTGTTTTTT
clone_size: -; v_call: TRBV6-2/TRBV6-3; d_call: -; j_call: TRBJ2-3; cdr3_aa: CASSYSRDTSTDTQYF; cdr3_nt: TGTGCCAGCAGTTACTCCCGGGACACCAGCACAGATACGCAGTATTTT
clone_size: -; v_call: TRBV2; d_call: -; j_call: TRBJ1-4; cdr3_aa: CATAAGGGNEKLFF; cdr3_nt: TGTGCCACCGCCGCGGGGGGAGGGAATGAAAAACTGTTTTTT
clone_size: -; v_call: TRBV19; d_call: -; j_call: TRBJ2-2; cdr3_aa: CASSMLRRTGELFF; cdr3_nt: TGTGCCAGTTCGATGCTCCGGCGGACCGGGGAGCTGTTTTTT
clone_size: -; v_call: TRBV6-2/TRBV6-3; d_call: TRBD2; j_call: TRBJ2-3; cdr3_aa: CASSQLSGAFTDTQYF; cdr3_nt: TGTGCCAGCAGCCAGCTTAGCGGGGCCTTCACAGATACGCAGTATTTT
clone_size: -; v_call: TRBV7-2; d_call: -; j_call: TRBJ2-5; cdr3_aa: CASSFGARGETQYF; cdr3_nt: TGTGCCAGCAGCTTTGGTGCAAGGGGGGAGACCCAGTACTTC
clone_size: -; v_call: TRBV5-5; d_call: TRBD1; j_call: TRBJ1-2; cdr3_aa: CASRRTGDPSGRGYTF; cdr3_nt: TGTGCCAGCAGAAGGACAGGGGACCCTAGCGGGAGAGGCTACACCTTC
clone_size: -; v_call: TRBV7-6; d_call: TRBD1; j_call: TRBJ1-5; cdr3_aa: CASSSQGAGQPQHF; cdr3_nt: TGTGCCAGCAGCTCTCAGGGGGCCGGGCAGCCCCAGCATTTT
clone_size: -; v_call: TRBV28; d_call: -; j_call: TRBJ2-7; cdr3_aa: CASDKPGAGHEQYF; cdr3_nt: TGTGCCAGCGACAAACCCGGGGCGGGACACGAGCAGTACTTC
clone_size: -; v_call: TRBV7-2; d_call: -; j_call: TRBJ2-2; cdr3_aa: CASSPQGFYTGELFF; cdr3_nt: TGTGCCAGCAGCCCCCAGGGGTTTTACACCGGGGAGCTGTTTTTT
clone_size: -; v_call: TRBV10-3; d_call: -; j_call: TRBJ2-7; cdr3_aa: CAISESSNYEQYF; cdr3_nt: TGTGCCATCAGTGAGTCCAGTAACTACGAGCAGTACTTC
clone_size: once; v_call: TRBV9; d_call: -; j_call: TRBJ2-7; cdr3_aa: CASSAGLRDEQYF; cdr3_nt: TGTGCCAGCAGCGCAGGGCTACGGGACGAGCAGTACTTC